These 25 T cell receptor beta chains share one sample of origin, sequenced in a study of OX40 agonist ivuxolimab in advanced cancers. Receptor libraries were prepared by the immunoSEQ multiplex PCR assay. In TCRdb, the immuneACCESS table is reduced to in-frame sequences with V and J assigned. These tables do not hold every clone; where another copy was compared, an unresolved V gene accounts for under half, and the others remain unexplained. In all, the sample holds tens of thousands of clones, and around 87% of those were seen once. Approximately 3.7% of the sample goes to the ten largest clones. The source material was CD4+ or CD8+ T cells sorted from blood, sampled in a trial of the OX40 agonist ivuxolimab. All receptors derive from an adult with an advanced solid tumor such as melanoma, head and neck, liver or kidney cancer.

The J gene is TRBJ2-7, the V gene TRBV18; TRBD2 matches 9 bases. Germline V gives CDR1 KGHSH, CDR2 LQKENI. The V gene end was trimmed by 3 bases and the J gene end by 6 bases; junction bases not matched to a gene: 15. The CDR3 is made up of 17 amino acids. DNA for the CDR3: TGTGCCAGCTCACCCCGTACACCGCGGGAGGGCTCGGCCGAGCAGTACTTC. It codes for CASSPRTPREGSAEQYF.

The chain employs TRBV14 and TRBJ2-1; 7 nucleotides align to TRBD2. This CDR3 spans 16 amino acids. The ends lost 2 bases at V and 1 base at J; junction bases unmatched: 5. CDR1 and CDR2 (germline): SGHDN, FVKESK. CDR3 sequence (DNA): TGTGCCAGCAGCCAAACGGGAGCGGGGTCCTACAATGAGCAGTTCTTC. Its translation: CASSQTGAGSYNEQFF.

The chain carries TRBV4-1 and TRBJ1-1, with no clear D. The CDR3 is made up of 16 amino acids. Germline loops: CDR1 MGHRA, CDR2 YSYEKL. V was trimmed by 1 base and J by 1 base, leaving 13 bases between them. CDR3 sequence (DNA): TGCGCCAGCAGCCAAGCGCTAGCGAGTAGGAACACTGAAGCTTTCTTT. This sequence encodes CASSQALASRNTEAFF.

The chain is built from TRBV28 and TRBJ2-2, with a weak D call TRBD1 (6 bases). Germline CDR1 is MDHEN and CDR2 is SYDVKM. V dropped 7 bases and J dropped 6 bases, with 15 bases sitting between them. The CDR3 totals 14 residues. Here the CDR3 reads CASKQGTFPGELFF. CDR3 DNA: TGTGCCAGCAAGCAGGGGACCTTCCCCGGGGAGCTGTTTTTT.

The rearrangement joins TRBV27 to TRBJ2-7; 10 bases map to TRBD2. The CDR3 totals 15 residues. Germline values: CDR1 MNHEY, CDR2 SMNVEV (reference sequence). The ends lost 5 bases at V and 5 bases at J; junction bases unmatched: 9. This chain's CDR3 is CASSLKREGRHEQYF. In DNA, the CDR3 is TGTGCCAGCAGTCTAAAGCGGGAGGGCCGGCACGAGCAGTACTTC.

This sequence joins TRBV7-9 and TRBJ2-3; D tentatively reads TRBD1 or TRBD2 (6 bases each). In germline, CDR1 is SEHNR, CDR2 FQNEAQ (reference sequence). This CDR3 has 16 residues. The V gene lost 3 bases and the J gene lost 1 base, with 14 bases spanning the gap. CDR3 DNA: TGTGCCAGCAGCTTTTCCCCAGGGGAGGGCACAGATACGCAGTATTTT. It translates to CASSFSPGEGTDTQYF.

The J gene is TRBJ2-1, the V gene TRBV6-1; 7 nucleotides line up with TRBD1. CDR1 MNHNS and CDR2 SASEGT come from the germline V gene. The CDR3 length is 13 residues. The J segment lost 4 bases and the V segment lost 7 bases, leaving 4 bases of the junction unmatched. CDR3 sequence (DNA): TGTGCCAGCACGGGACAGATTTACAATGAGCAGTTCTTC. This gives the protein CASTGQIYNEQFF.

DNA for the CDR3: TGTGCCATCAGTGGGACCGCAGGGAACACTGAAGCTTTCTTT. Protein: CAISGTAGNTEAFF. The rearrangement uses TRBV10-3 and TRBJ1-1; D is undetermined. Germline V gene data show CDR1 as ENHRY and CDR2 as SYGVKD. The length of the CDR3 is 14 residues. The V end lost 4 bases, the J end lost 1 base, and 10 bases lay between the germline ends.

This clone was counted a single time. The CDR3, as DNA: TGTGCCAGCAGCTTATCCCTAGCGGGAGGTTTCTACGAGCAGTACTTC. Translation gives CASSLSLAGGFYEQYF. The J gene is TRBJ2-7, the V gene TRBV7-3; 11 nucleotides match TRBD2. Germline assignment: CDR1 SGHTA and CDR2 FQGTGA. V gave up 2 bases and J gave up 3 bases; unmatched junction bases: 6. This CDR3 contains 16 residues.

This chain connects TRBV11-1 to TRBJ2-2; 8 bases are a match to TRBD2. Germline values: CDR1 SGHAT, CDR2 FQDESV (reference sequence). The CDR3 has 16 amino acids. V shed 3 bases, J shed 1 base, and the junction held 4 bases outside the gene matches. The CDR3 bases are TGTGCCAGCAGCTTTAGCGGGACCCTGAACACCGGGGAGCTGTTTTTT. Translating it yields CASSFSGTLNTGELFF.

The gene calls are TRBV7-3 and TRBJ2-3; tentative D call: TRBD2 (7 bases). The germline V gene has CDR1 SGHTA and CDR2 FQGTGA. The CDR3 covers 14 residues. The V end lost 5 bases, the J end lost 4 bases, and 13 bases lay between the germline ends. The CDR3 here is CASSPTGGADTQYF. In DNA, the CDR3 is TGTGCCAGCAGCCCCACGGGGGGCGCAGATACGCAGTATTTT.

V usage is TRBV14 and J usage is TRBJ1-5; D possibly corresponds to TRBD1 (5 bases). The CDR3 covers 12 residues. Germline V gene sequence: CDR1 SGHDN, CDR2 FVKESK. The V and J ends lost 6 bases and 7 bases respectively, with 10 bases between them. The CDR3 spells CASSSGDQPQHF. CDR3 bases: TGTGCCAGCAGTTCCGGGGACCAGCCCCAGCATTTT.

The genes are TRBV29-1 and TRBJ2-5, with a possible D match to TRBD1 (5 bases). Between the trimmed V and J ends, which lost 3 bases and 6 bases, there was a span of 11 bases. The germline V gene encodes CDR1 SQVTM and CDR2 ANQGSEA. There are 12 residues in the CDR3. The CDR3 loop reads CSVEADSKTQYF. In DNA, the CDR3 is TGCAGCGTTGAGGCTGACAGCAAGACCCAGTACTTC. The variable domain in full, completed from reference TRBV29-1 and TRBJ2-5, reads SAVISQKPSRDICQRGTSLTIQCQVDSQVTMMFWYRQQPGQSLTLIATANQGSEATYESGFVIDKFPISRPNLTFSTLTVSNMSPEDSSIYLCSVEADSKTQYFGPGTRLLVL.

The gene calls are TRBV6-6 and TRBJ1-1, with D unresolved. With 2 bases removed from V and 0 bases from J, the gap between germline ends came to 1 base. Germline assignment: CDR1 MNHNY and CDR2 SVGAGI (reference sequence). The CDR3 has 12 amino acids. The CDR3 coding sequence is TGTGCCAGCAGTTACCTGAACACTGAAGCTTTCTTT. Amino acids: CASSYLNTEAFF.

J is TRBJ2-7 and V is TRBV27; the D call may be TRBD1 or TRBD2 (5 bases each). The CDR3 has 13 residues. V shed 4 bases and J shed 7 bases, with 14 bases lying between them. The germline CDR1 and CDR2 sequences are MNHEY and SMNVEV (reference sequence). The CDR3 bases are TGTGCCAGCAGTTCCCCAGGGTCGGGGGAGCAGTACTTC. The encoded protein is CASSSPGSGEQYF.

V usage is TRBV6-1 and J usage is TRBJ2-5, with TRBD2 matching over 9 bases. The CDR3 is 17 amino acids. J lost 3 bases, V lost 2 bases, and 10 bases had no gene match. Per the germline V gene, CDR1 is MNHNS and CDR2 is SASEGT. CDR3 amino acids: CASSEIAGLAPEETQYF. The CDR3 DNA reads TGTGCCAGCAGTGAAATTGCGGGACTAGCCCCGGAAGAGACCCAGTACTTC.

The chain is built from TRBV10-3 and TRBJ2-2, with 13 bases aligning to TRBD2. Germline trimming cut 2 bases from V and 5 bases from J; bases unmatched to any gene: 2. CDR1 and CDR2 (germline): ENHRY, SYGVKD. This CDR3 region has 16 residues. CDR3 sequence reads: CAISEPGLAGTGELFF. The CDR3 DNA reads TGTGCCATCAGTGAGCCGGGACTAGCGGGAACCGGGGAGCTGTTTTTT.

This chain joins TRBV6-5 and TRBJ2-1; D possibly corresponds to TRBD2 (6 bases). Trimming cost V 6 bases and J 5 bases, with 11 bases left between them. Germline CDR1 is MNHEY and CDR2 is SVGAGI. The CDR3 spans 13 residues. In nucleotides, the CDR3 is TGTGCCAGCAGGAATAGCGGAGACAATGAGCAGTTCTTC. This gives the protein CASRNSGDNEQFF.

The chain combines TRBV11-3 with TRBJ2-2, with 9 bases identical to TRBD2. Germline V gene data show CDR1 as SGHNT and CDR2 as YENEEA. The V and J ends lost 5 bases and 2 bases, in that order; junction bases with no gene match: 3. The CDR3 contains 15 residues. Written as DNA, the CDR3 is TGTGCCAGCAGCCGGCTAGCGGGAAACACCGGGGAGCTGTTTTTT. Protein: CASSRLAGNTGELFF.

CDR3 amino acids: CASSSFRSTEAFF. CDR3 coding DNA: TGTGCCAGCAGCTCCTTTAGATCGACTGAAGCTTTCTTT. The chain is built from TRBV7-6 and TRBJ1-1; D gene uncertain. The CDR3 runs to 13 residues. V was clipped by 4 bases and J by 5 bases, with 11 bases between them. Germline loops: CDR1 SGHVS, CDR2 FNYEAQ.

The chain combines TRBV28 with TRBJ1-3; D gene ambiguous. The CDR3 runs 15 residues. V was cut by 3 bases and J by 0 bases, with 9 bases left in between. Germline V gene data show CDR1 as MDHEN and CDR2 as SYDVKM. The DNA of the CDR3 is TGTGCCAGCAGTTTCGGGGTGATCTCTGGAAACACCATATATTTT. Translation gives CASSFGVISGNTIYF.

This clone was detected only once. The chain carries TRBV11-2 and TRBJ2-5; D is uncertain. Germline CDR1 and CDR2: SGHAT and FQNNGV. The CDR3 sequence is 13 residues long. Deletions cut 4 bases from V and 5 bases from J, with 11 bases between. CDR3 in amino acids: CASSSHYAETQYF. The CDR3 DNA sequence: TGTGCCAGCAGCTCCCATTACGCTGAGACCCAGTACTTC.

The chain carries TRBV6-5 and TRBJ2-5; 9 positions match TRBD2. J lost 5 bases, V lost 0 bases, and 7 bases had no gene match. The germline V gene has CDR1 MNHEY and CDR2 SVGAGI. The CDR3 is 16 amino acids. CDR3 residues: CASSYSASGIGETQYF. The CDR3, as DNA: TGTGCCAGCAGTTACTCGGCTAGCGGGATAGGGGAGACCCAGTACTTC.

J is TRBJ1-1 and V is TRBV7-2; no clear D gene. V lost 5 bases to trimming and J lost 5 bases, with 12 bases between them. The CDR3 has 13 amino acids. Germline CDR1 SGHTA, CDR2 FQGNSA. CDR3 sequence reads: CASSPGGFTEAFF. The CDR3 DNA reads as TGTGCCAGCAGCCCCGGCGGTTTTACTGAAGCTTTCTTT.

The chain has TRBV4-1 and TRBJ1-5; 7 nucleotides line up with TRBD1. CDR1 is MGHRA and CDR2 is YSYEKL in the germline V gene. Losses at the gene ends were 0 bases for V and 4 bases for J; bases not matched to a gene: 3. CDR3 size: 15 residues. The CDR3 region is CASSQERGQNQPQHF. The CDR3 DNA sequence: TGCGCCAGCAGCCAAGAAAGGGGGCAGAATCAGCCCCAGCATTTT.